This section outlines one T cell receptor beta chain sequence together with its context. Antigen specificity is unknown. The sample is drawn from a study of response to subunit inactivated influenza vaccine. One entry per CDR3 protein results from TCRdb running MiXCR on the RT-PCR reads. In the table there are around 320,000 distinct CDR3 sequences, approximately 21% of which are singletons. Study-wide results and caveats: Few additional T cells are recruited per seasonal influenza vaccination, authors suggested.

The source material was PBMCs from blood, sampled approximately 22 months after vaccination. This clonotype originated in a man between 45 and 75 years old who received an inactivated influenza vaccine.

CDR3 sequence: CASSLGVVYTF. DNA for the CDR3: TGTGCCAGCAGTTTGGGGGTCGTGTACACCTTC. The chain uses TRBV12-3 or TRBV12-4 and TRBJ1-2, with D maybe TRBD1 (5 bases). The V and J ends lost 3 bases and 11 bases respectively, with 10 bases between them. The CDR3 covers 11 residues.